This is a list of T cell receptor beta chains from one sample in a study of shared clonotypes between healthy human individuals. The method was immunoSEQ multiplex PCR; TCRdb's version includes in-frame clones alone and lacks a portion of them. The sample has millions of clones; roughly 94% are singletons. Sequencing input: naive CD4+ T cells sorted from blood. All receptors derive from a young man in good health. CDR3s include the opening cysteine and the closing phenylalanine or tryptophan. Fields, in order: V gene, J gene, clone size, D gene, CDR3 protein, CDR3 DNA. D genes are given only for firm matches. Clone size appears in some rows only: once, few, many, or a class for an expanded clone.

V gene: TRBV9; J gene: TRBJ2-7; clone size: .; D gene: .; CDR3 protein: CASSVEGFNEQYF; CDR3 DNA: TGTGCCAGCAGCGTAGAGGGATTCAACGAGCAGTACTTC
V gene: TRBV11-2; J gene: TRBJ1-1; clone size: .; D gene: .; CDR3 protein: CASSLRRTQAFF; CDR3 DNA: TGTGCCAGCAGCCTCAGACGGACGCAAGCTTTCTTT
V gene: TRBV7-8; J gene: TRBJ2-7; clone size: .; D gene: .; CDR3 protein: CASSLFKSAYEQYF; CDR3 DNA: TGTGCCAGCAGCTTGTTCAAGTCCGCCTACGAGCAGTACTTC
V gene: TRBV5-1; J gene: TRBJ2-7; clone size: .; D gene: .; CDR3 protein: CASRIRGTYEQYF; CDR3 DNA: TGCGCCAGCAGAATCAGGGGTACGTACGAGCAGTACTTC
V gene: TRBV21-1; J gene: TRBJ1-3; clone size: .; D gene: .; CDR3 protein: CASPSVTEIGNTIYF; CDR3 DNA: TGTGCCAGCCCCAGTGTCACAGAGATCGGAAACACCATATATTTT
V gene: TRBV7-7; J gene: TRBJ2-2; clone size: .; D gene: .; CDR3 protein: CASSLVASNTGELFF; CDR3 DNA: TGTGCTAGCAGCTTAGTGGCCTCGAACACCGGGGAGCTGTTTTTT
V gene: TRBV5-8; J gene: TRBJ1-2; clone size: .; D gene: .; CDR3 protein: CASSLKDPWYGYTF; CDR3 DNA: TGTGCCAGCAGCTTGAAGGACCCCTGGTATGGCTACACCTTC
V gene: TRBV27; J gene: TRBJ1-4; clone size: .; D gene: TRBD1; CDR3 protein: CASSFRQGYEKLFF; CDR3 DNA: TGTGCCAGCAGTTTCCGACAGGGGTATGAAAAACTGTTTTTT
V gene: TRBV6-5; J gene: TRBJ1-2; clone size: .; D gene: TRBD1; CDR3 protein: CASSYRSGAGGYGYTF; CDR3 DNA: TGTGCCAGCAGTTACAGGAGTGGAGCAGGGGGCTATGGCTACACCTTC
V gene: TRBV10-3; J gene: TRBJ2-1; clone size: .; D gene: .; CDR3 protein: CATRGRSERDEQFF; CDR3 DNA: TGTGCCACGCGGGGCAGGTCCGAAAGGGATGAGCAGTTCTTC
V gene: TRBV28; J gene: TRBJ1-1; clone size: .; D gene: .; CDR3 protein: CASNTGNLEAFF; CDR3 DNA: TGTGCCAGTAACACAGGGAACCTTGAAGCTTTCTTT
V gene: TRBV2; J gene: TRBJ1-6; clone size: .; D gene: .; CDR3 protein: CASTTGGTYNSPLHF; CDR3 DNA: TGTGCCAGCACCACGGGGGGGACCTATAATTCACCCCTCCACTTT
V gene: TRBV5-1; J gene: TRBJ2-5; clone size: .; D gene: .; CDR3 protein: CASSLEGSVQTQYF; CDR3 DNA: TGCGCCAGCAGCCTGGAAGGTAGCGTGCAGACCCAGTACTTC
V gene: TRBV28; J gene: TRBJ1-2; clone size: .; D gene: .; CDR3 protein: CASRTENGGYTF; CDR3 DNA: TGTGCCAGCAGAACAGAAAACGGGGGCTACACCTTC
V gene: TRBV27; J gene: TRBJ2-7; clone size: .; D gene: .; CDR3 protein: CASSLVGGYEQYF; CDR3 DNA: TGTGCCAGCAGTTTAGTAGGCGGCTACGAGCAGTACTTC
V gene: TRBV6-1; J gene: TRBJ1-5; clone size: few; D gene: .; CDR3 protein: CASSEGVGNQPQHF; CDR3 DNA: TGTGCCAGCAGTGAAGGGGTCGGCAATCAGCCCCAGCATTTT
V gene: TRBV5-4; J gene: TRBJ2-5; clone size: .; D gene: TRBD1; CDR3 protein: CASSWGTGTGRRTQYF; CDR3 DNA: TGTGCCAGCAGCTGGGGGACAGGGACTGGGAGGAGGACCCAGTACTTC
V gene: TRBV21-1; J gene: TRBJ2-4; clone size: .; D gene: .; CDR3 protein: CASSKSLAGSLAKNIQYF; CDR3 DNA: TGTGCCAGCAGCAAGAGCCTAGCGGGGTCCCTAGCCAAAAACATTCAGTACTTC
V gene: TRBV5-1; J gene: TRBJ2-7; clone size: .; D gene: TRBD2; CDR3 protein: CASSRWTSGSYEQYF; CDR3 DNA: TGCGCCAGCAGCCGCTGGACTAGCGGTTCATACGAGCAGTACTTC
V gene: TRBV7-2; J gene: TRBJ1-2; clone size: once; D gene: TRBD1; CDR3 protein: CASSPGGPNYGYTF; CDR3 DNA: TGTGCCAGCAGCCCAGGGGGCCCTAACTATGGCTACACCTTC
V gene: TRBV11-2; J gene: TRBJ2-3; clone size: .; D gene: .; CDR3 protein: CASSLGTRSTDTQYF; CDR3 DNA: TGTGCCAGCAGCCTAGGGACCCGGAGCACAGATACGCAGTATTTT
V gene: TRBV9; J gene: TRBJ2-1; clone size: .; D gene: TRBD2; CDR3 protein: CASSAWWLAGPGNEQFF; CDR3 DNA: TGTGCCAGCAGTGCCTGGTGGCTAGCGGGTCCGGGCAATGAGCAGTTCTTC
V gene: TRBV9; J gene: TRBJ1-3; clone size: once; D gene: TRBD1; CDR3 protein: CASSRDSKYSGNTIYF; CDR3 DNA: TGTGCCAGCAGCAGGGACAGCAAATACTCTGGAAACACCATATATTTT
V gene: TRBV5-1; J gene: TRBJ1-1; clone size: .; D gene: .; CDR3 protein: CASQVRGGNTEAFF; CDR3 DNA: TGCGCCAGCCAGGTACGAGGAGGAAACACTGAAGCTTTCTTT
V gene: TRBV6-5; J gene: TRBJ2-3; clone size: .; D gene: .; CDR3 protein: CASSLPGGDTQYF; CDR3 DNA: TGTGCCAGCAGCCTTCCAGGGGGGGATACGCAGTATTTT